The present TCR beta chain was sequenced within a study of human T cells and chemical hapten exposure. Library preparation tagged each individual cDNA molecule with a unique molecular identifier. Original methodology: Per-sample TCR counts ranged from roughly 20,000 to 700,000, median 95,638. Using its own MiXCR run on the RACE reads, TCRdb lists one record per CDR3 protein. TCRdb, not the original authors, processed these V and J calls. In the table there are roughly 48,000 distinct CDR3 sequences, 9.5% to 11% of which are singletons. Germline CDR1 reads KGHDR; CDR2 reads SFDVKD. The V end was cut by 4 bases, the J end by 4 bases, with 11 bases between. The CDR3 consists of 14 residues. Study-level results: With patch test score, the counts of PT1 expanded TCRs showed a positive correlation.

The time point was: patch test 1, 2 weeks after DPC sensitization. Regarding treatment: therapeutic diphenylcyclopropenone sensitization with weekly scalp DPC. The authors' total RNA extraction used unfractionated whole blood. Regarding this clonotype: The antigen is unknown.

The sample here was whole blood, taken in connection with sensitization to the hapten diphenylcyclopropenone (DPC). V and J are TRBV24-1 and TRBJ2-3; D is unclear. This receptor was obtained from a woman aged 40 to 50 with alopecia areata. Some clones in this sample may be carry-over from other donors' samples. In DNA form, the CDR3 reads TGTGCCACCAGTGAATCCATAAAGTCAGATACGCAGTATTTT. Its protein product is CATSESIKSDTQYF.